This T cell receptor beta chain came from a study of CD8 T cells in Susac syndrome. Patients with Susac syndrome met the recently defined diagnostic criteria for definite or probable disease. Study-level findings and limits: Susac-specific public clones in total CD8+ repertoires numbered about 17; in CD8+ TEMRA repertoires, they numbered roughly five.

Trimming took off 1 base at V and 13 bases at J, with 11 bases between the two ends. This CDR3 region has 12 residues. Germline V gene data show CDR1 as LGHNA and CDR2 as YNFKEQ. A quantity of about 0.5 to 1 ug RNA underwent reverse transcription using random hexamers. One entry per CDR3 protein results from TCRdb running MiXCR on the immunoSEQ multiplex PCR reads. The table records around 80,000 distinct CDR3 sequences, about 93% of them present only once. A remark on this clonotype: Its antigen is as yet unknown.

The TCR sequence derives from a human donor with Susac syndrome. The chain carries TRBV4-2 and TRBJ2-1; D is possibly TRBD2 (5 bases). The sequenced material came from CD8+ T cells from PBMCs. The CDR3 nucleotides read TGTGCCAGCAGCCAAGGGGGAGCGCCACAGTTCTTC. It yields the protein CASSQGGAPQFF.